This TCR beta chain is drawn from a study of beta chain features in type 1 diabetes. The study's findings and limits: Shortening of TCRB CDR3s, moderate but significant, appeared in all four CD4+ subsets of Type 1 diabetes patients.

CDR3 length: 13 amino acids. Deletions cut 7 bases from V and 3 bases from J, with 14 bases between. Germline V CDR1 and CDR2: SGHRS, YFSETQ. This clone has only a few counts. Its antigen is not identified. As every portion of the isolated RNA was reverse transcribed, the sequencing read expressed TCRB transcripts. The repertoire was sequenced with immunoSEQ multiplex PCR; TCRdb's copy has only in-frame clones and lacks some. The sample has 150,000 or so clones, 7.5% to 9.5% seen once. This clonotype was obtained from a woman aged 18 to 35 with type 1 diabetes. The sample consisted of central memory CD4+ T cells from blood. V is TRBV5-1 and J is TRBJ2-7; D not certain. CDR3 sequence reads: CASRPFNNYEQYF. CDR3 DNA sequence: TGCGCCAGCCGCCCTTTTAACAACTACGAGCAGTACTTC.